What follows are 18 T cell receptor beta chains derived from one specimen sequenced in a study of control samples from healthy donors and cancer patients. Libraries were prepared by immunoSEQ multiplex PCR; TCRdb keeps only in-frame clonotypes and omits some of them. Here the sample spans about 100,000 clones, more than 85% being singletons. Sequencing was performed on blood. These receptors were obtained from a man between 25 and 39 years old in good health.

A word on this clone: Sequence at one end of the junction differs from germline and may be a read error. The gene calls are TRBV5-1 and TRBJ2-1, with D perhaps TRBD1 or TRBD2 (5 bases each). CDR3 length: 15 residues. Germline-derived CDR1 and CDR2 are SGHRS and YFSETQ. The CDR3 bases are TGCGCCAGCAGCTTCCGGGACCCTTCCTACGATGAGCAGTTCTTC. This codes for CASSFRDPSYDEQFF.

This clone was detected once. The chain combines TRBV7-2 with TRBJ2-7; D is possibly TRBD2 (6 bases). V dropped 1 base and J dropped 7 bases, with 14 bases sitting between them. CDR3 length equals 14 residues. Germline values: CDR1 SGHTA, CDR2 FQGNSA. The CDR3 loop reads CASSLVRGKGEQYF. In DNA, the CDR3 is TGTGCCAGCAGCTTAGTTCGCGGGAAGGGAGAGCAGTACTTC.

The V call is TRBV7-2, the J call TRBJ1-3; D not resolved. CDR3 length: 13 residues. The germline V gene encodes CDR1 SGHTA and CDR2 FQGNSA. The V end lost 0 bases, the J end lost 3 bases, and 3 bases lay between the germline ends. CDR3 nucleotide sequence: TGTGCCAGCAGCTTAGCCAATGGAAACACCATATATTTT. It encodes CASSLANGNTIYF.

The V gene is TRBV2, the J gene TRBJ2-2, with TRBD2 matching over 9 bases. CDR1 is SNHLY and CDR2 is FYNNEI in the germline V gene. The CDR3 spans 16 residues. V was clipped by 2 bases and J by 7 bases; unmatched bases: 8. The CDR3, as DNA: TGTGCCAGCAGTGAAAGAGCGGGAGGCGGTCGCGGGGAGCTGTTTTTT. Its translation: CASSERAGGGRGELFF.

The chain recombines TRBV19 with TRBJ2-2; D is undetermined. CDR1 is LNHDA and CDR2 is SQIVND in the germline V gene (reference sequence). The CDR3 is 15 residues long. Trimming took off 0 bases at V and 7 bases at J, with 12 bases between the two ends. CDR3: CASSIDLGSGGELFF. The CDR3 nucleotides are TGTGCCAGTAGTATAGATCTGGGATCTGGCGGGGAGCTGTTTTTT.

This clone was detected once. The genes are TRBV18 and TRBJ2-7, with 11 nucleotides matching TRBD2. This CDR3 has 16 amino acids. With V trimmed by 0 bases and J by 0 bases, 1 base remained unmatched. The germline CDR1 and CDR2 sequences are KGHSH and LQKENI. CDR3: CASSPPGTSGSYEQYF. CDR3 in DNA: TGTGCCAGCTCACCACCGGGGACTAGCGGCTCCTACGAGCAGTACTTC.

The V gene is TRBV21-1, the J gene TRBJ2-5. TRBV21-1 is assigned pseudogene status. The CDR3 extends over 16 amino acids. The DNA for the CDR3 is TGTGCCAGCAGCAAAGGCCCGGGCAGGGAGCCAGAGACCCAGTACTTC. Translated: CASSKGPGREPETQYF.

The chain is built from TRBV15 and TRBJ2-1; 14 bases align to TRBD2. Trimming removed 0 bases from V and 6 bases from J; junction bases left unmatched: 16. CDR1 and CDR2 (germline): LNHNV, YYDKDF (reference sequence). The CDR3 totals 21 residues. In DNA, the CDR3 is TGTGCCACCAGCAGAGATGGGAGAAAGGGTGGAGGACTAGCGGGAGGCAATGAGCAGTTCTTC. It is translated as CATSRDGRKGGGLAGGNEQFF. The full variable domain, with the rest looked up from reference TRBV15 and TRBJ2-1, is DAMVIQNPRYQVTQFGKPVTLSCSQTLNHNVMYWYQQKSSQAPKLLFHYYDKDFNNEADTPDNFQSRRPNTSFCFLDIRSPGLGDTAMYLCATSRDGRKGGGLAGGNEQFFGPGTRLTVL.

The genes are TRBV5-1 and TRBJ1-4; 7 bases are a match to TRBD1. Germline loops: CDR1 SGHRS, CDR2 YFSETQ. The trim removed 4 bases at V and 0 bases at J, leaving 3 bases unmatched. This CDR3 spans 15 amino acids. The CDR3 region is CASSPGQATNEKLFF. In DNA form, the CDR3 reads TGCGCCAGCAGCCCCGGACAGGCAACTAATGAAAAACTGTTTTTT.

The V and J genes are TRBV4-1 and TRBJ1-1; the D is unclear. CDR3 length: 14 residues. Per the germline V gene, CDR1 is MGHRA and CDR2 is YSYEKL. The V and J ends lost 0 bases and 1 base respectively, with 6 bases between them. The chain's CDR3 is CASSQEPGNTEAFF. CDR3 bases: TGCGCCAGCAGCCAAGAGCCCGGGAACACTGAAGCTTTCTTT.

The rearrangement uses TRBV5-1 and TRBJ1-2, with TRBD1 as a possible D gene (5 bases). Trimming stripped 2 bases from V and 5 bases from J, with 16 bases between. Germline lookup yields CDR1 SGHRS and CDR2 YFSETQ. The CDR3 length is 15 residues. DNA for the CDR3: TGCGCCAGCAGCTTTGAAGGGCCGAGGGGATATGGCTACACCTTC. It codes for CASSFEGPRGYGYTF.

This chain joins TRBV11-1 and TRBJ2-3; 7 bases fit TRBD2. This CDR3 spans 13 amino acids. CDR1 SGHAT and CDR2 FQDESV come from the germline V gene (reference sequence). J gave up 1 base and V 8 bases, and 3 bases lay outside the gene matches. DNA for the CDR3: TGTGCCAGCCAGCGGGGCGGCACAGATACGCAGTATTTT. Translation gives CASQRGGTDTQYF.

J is TRBJ2-1 and V is TRBV11-2, with D maybe TRBD1 (6 bases). V gave up 4 bases and J gave up 8 bases, with 27 bases separating them. This CDR3 is 18 amino acids long. Germline CDR1 reads SGHAT; CDR2 reads FQNNGV. CDR3 loop: CASSSGALGPRSLDEQFF. DNA for the CDR3: TGTGCCAGCAGCTCAGGGGCCCTTGGACCCCGATCTTTGGATGAGCAGTTCTTC.

This clone was detected only once. The chain uses TRBV29-1 and TRBJ2-5, with 7 bases identical to TRBD1. The V segment lost 4 bases and the J segment 5 bases; nucleotides outside the gene matches: 10. Germline V gives CDR1 SQVTM, CDR2 ANQGSEA. This CDR3 region has 14 residues. The CDR3 DNA follows: TGCAGCGTTGCAGGGGGAGAGCTGGGGGAGACCCAGTACTTC. Translated, it gives CSVAGGELGETQYF.

The chain recombines TRBV12-3 or TRBV12-4 with TRBJ2-7; 8 bases match TRBD1. V shed 5 bases and J 3 bases; nucleotides not matched to a gene: 3. The CDR3 spans 13 residues. The CDR3 reads CASSPGTGYEQYF. DNA of the CDR3: TGTGCCAGCAGTCCGGGGACAGGCTACGAGCAGTACTTC.

J is TRBJ2-5 and V is TRBV4-3, with D unclear. The V and J ends lost 0 bases and 9 bases respectively, with 8 bases between them. The CDR3 is 12 residues long. In germline, CDR1 is LGHNA, CDR2 YSLEER. CDR3 DNA: TGCGCCAGCAGCCAAGATCACCGTTCCCAGTACTTC. It codes for CASSQDHRSQYF.

The chain uses TRBV21-1 and TRBJ2-3; no check of the table's D call, TRBD1, against the DNA was made. TRBV21-1 is shown as a pseudogene. This CDR3 is built from 14 residues. The chain's CDR3 is CASRGQNPSFTQYF. The CDR3 DNA is TGTGCCAGCAGAGGACAAAATCCCTCCTTTACGCAGTATTTT.

The chain employs TRBV20-1 and TRBJ2-3; 8 bases are a match to TRBD2. The germline CDR1 and CDR2 sequences are DFQATT and SNEGSKA (reference sequence). The CDR3 consists of 15 residues. With 3 bases clipped from V and 4 bases from J, the junction kept 9 bases outside the gene matches. CDR3 amino acids: CSASLSGVGADTQYF. For the CDR3, the DNA is TGCAGTGCTAGTCTTAGCGGGGTCGGGGCAGATACGCAGTATTTT.